This T cell receptor (beta chain) was recorded in a study of blood T cell repertoires in COVID-19. Across the study: Collection of acute and convalescent COVID-19 samples took place in the United States, Italy and Spain.

J was trimmed by 5 bases and V by 1 base; bases with no gene match: 6. CDR1 and CDR2 (germline): SGHRS, YFSETQ. The CDR3 loop spans 15 amino acids. Sequencing was performed with immunoSEQ multiplex PCR; in TCRdb, only in-frame clones are kept and a portion is missing. The repertoire holds around 190,000 clones, with 82% as singletons. The sample was peripheral blood. The chain couples TRBV5-1 to TRBJ1-5; 7 nucleotides match TRBD1. The receptor was derived from an older woman with COVID-19, enrolled during active disease. The CDR3, as DNA: TGCGCCAGCAGCTTGCGGCCAGGGGGTTATCAGCCCCAGCATTTT. Its protein product is CASSLRPGGYQPQHF.